This is a list of T cell receptor beta chains from one sample in a study of T cell repertoires in cytomegalovirus infection. TCRdb passed the reads through MiXCR, listing each CDR3 protein once. The profile shows more than 400,000 distinct CDR3 sequences, around 27% of them singletons. The specimen sequenced was PBMCs. The origin of the receptors is a human donor in good health (CMV status not recorded). Some clones in this sample may be carry-over from other donors' samples. Each CDR3 is given with its conserved first and last residue. The order of the fields is J gene, clone size, D gene, V gene, CDR3 DNA, CDR3 protein. D genes are given only for firm matches. Not every row has a clone size; where given, it reads once, few, many or a size class.

j_gene: TRBJ2-7
abundance: NA
d_gene: TRBD2
v_gene: TRBV12-3/TRBV12-4
CDR3nt: TGTGCCAGCAGTTTAGCTCAGGGAGGGAACGAGCAGTACTTC
CDR3aa: CASSLAQGGNEQYF

j_gene: TRBJ2-7
abundance: NA
d_gene: NA
v_gene: TRBV7-2
CDR3nt: TGTGCCAGCAGCTTGGAGACCGGACTGGAGCAGTACTTC
CDR3aa: CASSLETGLEQYF

j_gene: TRBJ2-5
abundance: few
d_gene: TRBD2
v_gene: TRBV4-3
CDR3nt: TGCGCCAGCAGCCAAGAAGGGGAGGGGACCCAGTACTTC
CDR3aa: CASSQEGEGTQYF

j_gene: TRBJ1-1
abundance: NA
d_gene: NA
v_gene: TRBV14
CDR3nt: TGTGCCAGCAGCCCGGGACCGCGGGTCGGCACTGAAGCTTTCTTT
CDR3aa: CASSPGPRVGTEAFF

j_gene: TRBJ1-5
abundance: NA
d_gene: NA
v_gene: TRBV7-9
CDR3nt: TGTGCCAGCAGCTTATCGGGGTTAGGTCAGAACAATCAGCCCCAGCATTTT
CDR3aa: CASSLSGLGQNNQPQHF

j_gene: TRBJ2-7
abundance: many
d_gene: NA
v_gene: TRBV7-2
CDR3nt: TGTGCCAGCAGCCTCCTGGCAGGGGTCTACGAGCAGTACTTC
CDR3aa: CASSLLAGVYEQYF

j_gene: TRBJ2-7
abundance: few
d_gene: NA
v_gene: TRBV6-5
CDR3nt: TGTGCCAGCAGTAAGACCAGGGAGCGCAGCGAGCAGTACTTC
CDR3aa: CASSKTRERSEQYF

j_gene: TRBJ2-1
abundance: NA
d_gene: TRBD2
v_gene: TRBV4-2
CDR3nt: TGTGCCAGCAGCCAGACCCCGGGGACTAGCGGGAGAGGTGAGCAGTTCTTC
CDR3aa: CASSQTPGTSGRGEQFF

j_gene: TRBJ1-1
abundance: few
d_gene: NA
v_gene: TRBV12-3/TRBV12-4
CDR3nt: TGTGCCAGCAGGCCCGATGGCGGGGGGCGAGCTTTCTTT
CDR3aa: CASRPDGGGRAFF

j_gene: TRBJ1-5
abundance: few
d_gene: NA
v_gene: TRBV28
CDR3nt: TGTGCCAGCAGAGACTCTACAGGGATCTATCAGCCCCAGCATTTT
CDR3aa: CASRDSTGIYQPQHF

j_gene: TRBJ2-1
abundance: NA
d_gene: NA
v_gene: TRBV12-3/TRBV12-4
CDR3nt: TGTGCCAGCAGACCTTCGGCCCTACGGGACCGGGGGAATGAGCAGTTCTTC
CDR3aa: CASRPSALRDRGNEQFF

j_gene: TRBJ1-1
abundance: few
d_gene: NA
v_gene: TRBV6-5
CDR3nt: TGTGCCAGCAGCCGACCAGGGCGGAACACTGAAGCTTTCTTT
CDR3aa: CASSRPGRNTEAFF

j_gene: TRBJ1-2
abundance: NA
d_gene: TRBD1
v_gene: TRBV10-3
CDR3nt: TGTGCCATCAGACGCTCAGGGGGCGAGTTATCTGGCTACACCTTC
CDR3aa: CAIRRSGGELSGYTF

j_gene: TRBJ1-1
abundance: NA
d_gene: NA
v_gene: TRBV7-8
CDR3nt: TGTGCCAGCAGCTTAGCGCCGGGACCGCAAAACACTGAAGCTTTCTTT
CDR3aa: CASSLAPGPQNTEAFF

j_gene: TRBJ2-5
abundance: NA
d_gene: NA
v_gene: TRBV18
CDR3nt: TGTGCCAGCTCACTGGACGGCAAGCAGACCCAGTACTTC
CDR3aa: CASSLDGKQTQYF

j_gene: TRBJ2-1
abundance: NA
d_gene: NA
v_gene: TRBV27
CDR3nt: TGTGCCAGCGCTTATGAGCAGTTCTTC
CDR3aa: CASAYEQFF

j_gene: TRBJ1-6
abundance: few
d_gene: NA
v_gene: TRBV7-8
CDR3nt: TGTGCCAGCAGCGTGGGGGGGAGTAATTCACCCCTCCACTTT
CDR3aa: CASSVGGSNSPLHF

j_gene: TRBJ2-1
abundance: few
d_gene: TRBD2
v_gene: TRBV4-1
CDR3nt: TGCGCCAGCAGCCAGGGACTAGCGGTGAGCTCCTACAATGAGCAGTTCTTC
CDR3aa: CASSQGLAVSSYNEQFF

j_gene: TRBJ1-1
abundance: NA
d_gene: NA
v_gene: TRBV28
CDR3nt: TGTGCCAGCAGTTTTGTAGGGGGTGAAGCTTTCTTT
CDR3aa: CASSFVGGEAFF

j_gene: TRBJ1-5
abundance: NA
d_gene: TRBD1
v_gene: TRBV6-2/TRBV6-3
CDR3nt: TGTGCCAGCAGTTATCAAAGGACAGGGTCTGGTCAGCCCCAGCATTTT
CDR3aa: CASSYQRTGSGQPQHF

j_gene: TRBJ2-1
abundance: few
d_gene: TRBD2
v_gene: TRBV7-2
CDR3nt: TGTGCCAGCAGCTTCACCGGGACTAGGTACAATGAGCAGTTCTTC
CDR3aa: CASSFTGTRYNEQFF

j_gene: TRBJ2-2
abundance: NA
d_gene: NA
v_gene: TRBV7-4
CDR3nt: TGTGCCAGCCATCCGCCAAGCGGGACCGGGGAGCTGTTTTTT
CDR3aa: CASHPPSGTGELFF

j_gene: TRBJ1-1
abundance: NA
d_gene: NA
v_gene: TRBV2
CDR3nt: TGTGCCAGCAGTGAGGGCAACACCCGGCCGTGGGCTTTCTTT
CDR3aa: CASSEGNTRPWAFF

j_gene: TRBJ2-1
abundance: NA
d_gene: NA
v_gene: TRBV6-2/TRBV6-3
CDR3nt: TGTGCCAGCACCCTATCGCGGGAAAAGTACCCCCTCTACAATGAGCAGTTCTTC
CDR3aa: CASTLSREKYPLYNEQFF

j_gene: TRBJ1-5
abundance: NA
d_gene: NA
v_gene: TRBV12-3/TRBV12-4
CDR3nt: TGTGCCAGCAGCACAGGGATTAGCAATCAGCCCCAGCATTTT
CDR3aa: CASSTGISNQPQHF

j_gene: TRBJ1-4
abundance: many
d_gene: TRBD1
v_gene: TRBV4-1
CDR3nt: TGCGCCAGCAGCGGACAGGGCTCCCTAAGGGAAAAACTGTTTTTT
CDR3aa: CASSGQGSLREKLFF

j_gene: TRBJ2-1
abundance: NA
d_gene: TRBD1
v_gene: TRBV29-1
CDR3nt: TGCAGCGTTGAACCCCGGACAGGCCAAAGGGGCTCCTACAATGAGCAGTTCTTC
CDR3aa: CSVEPRTGQRGSYNEQFF

j_gene: TRBJ2-7
abundance: few
d_gene: TRBD2
v_gene: TRBV7-2
CDR3nt: TGTGCCAGCAGCCCCCCGGGGGGGAGAGAGAGAGAGCAGTACTTC
CDR3aa: CASSPPGGREREQYF

j_gene: TRBJ2-2
abundance: few
d_gene: TRBD2
v_gene: TRBV19
CDR3nt: TGTGCCAGTTCGGGACTAGCGGGAGGGGTGAACACCGGGGAGCTGTTTTTT
CDR3aa: CASSGLAGGVNTGELFF

j_gene: TRBJ2-7
abundance: few
d_gene: TRBD1
v_gene: TRBV5-4
CDR3nt: TGTGCCAGTGGACAGGGCGACAGCTACGAGCAGTACTTC
CDR3aa: CASGQGDSYEQYF

j_gene: TRBJ2-1
abundance: medium-sized
d_gene: NA
v_gene: TRBV7-8
CDR3nt: TGTGCCAGCAGTATAATTACGGGGAATGAGCAGTTCTTC
CDR3aa: CASSIITGNEQFF

j_gene: TRBJ2-2
abundance: NA
d_gene: NA
v_gene: TRBV6-2/TRBV6-3
CDR3nt: TGTGCCAGCAGTTACGGAAGGTCCGGGGAGCTGTTTTTT
CDR3aa: CASSYGRSGELFF

j_gene: TRBJ2-5
abundance: NA
d_gene: NA
v_gene: TRBV29-1
CDR3nt: TGCAGCGTTACTAACAGGGATGGGGAGACCCAGTACTTC
CDR3aa: CSVTNRDGETQYF

j_gene: TRBJ2-6
abundance: many
d_gene: NA
v_gene: TRBV7-8
CDR3nt: TGTGCCAGCAGCGCATATGGTACAGGGATCTCTGGGGCCAACGTCCTGACTTTC
CDR3aa: CASSAYGTGISGANVLTF

j_gene: TRBJ2-7
abundance: many
d_gene: NA
v_gene: TRBV7-2
CDR3nt: TGTGCCAGCAGCTTACGCGGGACCGAGCAGTACTTC
CDR3aa: CASSLRGTEQYF

j_gene: TRBJ2-5
abundance: few
d_gene: TRBD2
v_gene: TRBV9
CDR3nt: TGTGCCAGCAGCATGACTAGCGGGAGGCTTGGCGAGACCCAGTACTTC
CDR3aa: CASSMTSGRLGETQYF

j_gene: TRBJ1-5
abundance: few
d_gene: NA
v_gene: TRBV7-2
CDR3nt: TGTGCCAGCAGCTTAGCGCCTTTCAGGGCCGATCAGCCCCAGCATTTT
CDR3aa: CASSLAPFRADQPQHF

j_gene: TRBJ1-1
abundance: NA
d_gene: TRBD1
v_gene: TRBV4-3
CDR3nt: TGCGCCAGCAGCCAAGCGGCAGGGGGCAGTAACACTGAAGCTTTCTTT
CDR3aa: CASSQAAGGSNTEAFF

j_gene: TRBJ2-2
abundance: NA
d_gene: NA
v_gene: TRBV12-3/TRBV12-4
CDR3nt: TGTGCCAGCAGCAAGTCCGAGGCGCGCACCGGGGAGCTGTTTTTT
CDR3aa: CASSKSEARTGELFF

j_gene: TRBJ2-7
abundance: NA
d_gene: TRBD2
v_gene: TRBV9
CDR3nt: TGTGCCAGCAGCGTAGGCGGGAGGTTAGAATCCTACGAGCAGTACTTC
CDR3aa: CASSVGGRLESYEQYF

j_gene: TRBJ2-1
abundance: NA
d_gene: NA
v_gene: TRBV7-9
CDR3nt: TGTGCCAGCACCATAGGGGATAGCTCCTACAATGAGCAGTTCTTC
CDR3aa: CASTIGDSSYNEQFF

j_gene: TRBJ2-1
abundance: NA
d_gene: TRBD1
v_gene: TRBV6-1
CDR3nt: TGTGCCAGCAGTGGTTCTGGGGGACAGGCTTACAATGAGCAGTTCTTC
CDR3aa: CASSGSGGQAYNEQFF

j_gene: TRBJ2-5
abundance: few
d_gene: NA
v_gene: TRBV7-2
CDR3nt: TGTGCCAGCAGCCGAAGTAATGGCGAGACCCAGTACTTC
CDR3aa: CASSRSNGETQYF

j_gene: TRBJ2-2
abundance: few
d_gene: NA
v_gene: TRBV19
CDR3nt: TGTGCCAGTCGGTTTAGCGTGAACACCGGGGAGCTGTTTTTT
CDR3aa: CASRFSVNTGELFF

j_gene: TRBJ2-1
abundance: NA
d_gene: TRBD1
v_gene: TRBV24-1
CDR3nt: TGTGCCACGGACAGGGCAGGGAGTGAGCAGTTCTTC
CDR3aa: CATDRAGSEQFF

j_gene: TRBJ2-7
abundance: few
d_gene: TRBD2
v_gene: TRBV5-1
CDR3nt: TGCGCCAGCAGCTTCGACCAAGCGGGATTGGACCCCTACGAGCAGTACTTC
CDR3aa: CASSFDQAGLDPYEQYF

j_gene: TRBJ2-3
abundance: NA
d_gene: NA
v_gene: TRBV7-3
CDR3nt: TGTGCCAGCAGCTTCACCGGGACACCGGAATTCACAGATACGCAGTATTTT
CDR3aa: CASSFTGTPEFTDTQYF

j_gene: TRBJ1-1
abundance: NA
d_gene: TRBD1
v_gene: TRBV4-3
CDR3nt: TGCGCCAGCAGCCAAGAACGTGGACAGGGCTACACTGAAGCTTTCTTT
CDR3aa: CASSQERGQGYTEAFF

j_gene: TRBJ1-1
abundance: NA
d_gene: NA
v_gene: TRBV28
CDR3nt: TGTGCCAGCAGAACCTATCGAGTAGGAACGGGCACTGAAGCTTTCTTT
CDR3aa: CASRTYRVGTGTEAFF

j_gene: TRBJ1-2
abundance: once
d_gene: NA
v_gene: TRBV7-9
CDR3nt: TGTGCCAGCAGCCGCGGGGTTTATGGCTACACCTTC
CDR3aa: CASSRGVYGYTF

j_gene: TRBJ2-1
abundance: few
d_gene: NA
v_gene: TRBV2
CDR3nt: TGTGCCAGCAGTGGATCAGACAAAGCTTACAATGAGCAGTTCTTC
CDR3aa: CASSGSDKAYNEQFF

j_gene: TRBJ1-1
abundance: NA
d_gene: TRBD1
v_gene: TRBV11-3
CDR3nt: TGTGCCAGCAGTTCTCCGGGACAGGGAGGCGCTGAAGCTTTCTTT
CDR3aa: CASSSPGQGGAEAFF

j_gene: TRBJ2-1
abundance: NA
d_gene: TRBD2
v_gene: TRBV10-3
CDR3nt: TGTGCCATCAGTGGCCCGGGACTAGCGGGCCGAAGCTCCTACAATGAGCAGTTCTTC
CDR3aa: CAISGPGLAGRSSYNEQFF

j_gene: TRBJ1-4
abundance: few
d_gene: NA
v_gene: TRBV12-3/TRBV12-4
CDR3nt: TGTGCCAGCAGTTTAGATTGGGAGGGGAATGAAAAACTGTTTTTT
CDR3aa: CASSLDWEGNEKLFF

j_gene: TRBJ2-3
abundance: NA
d_gene: NA
v_gene: TRBV4-3
CDR3nt: TGCGCCAGCAGCCGAAACCTCCGGAGTAGCGGACGCACAGATACGCAGTATTTT
CDR3aa: CASSRNLRSSGRTDTQYF

j_gene: TRBJ2-6
abundance: NA
d_gene: NA
v_gene: TRBV28
CDR3nt: TGTGCCAGCAGGGTCGGGACATTTGGGGCCAACGTCCTGACTTTC
CDR3aa: CASRVGTFGANVLTF

j_gene: TRBJ2-3
abundance: NA
d_gene: TRBD1
v_gene: TRBV6-1
CDR3nt: TGTGCCAGCAGTGAAGGGACAGGGGGACACACAGATACGCAGTATTTT
CDR3aa: CASSEGTGGHTDTQYF

j_gene: TRBJ1-6
abundance: NA
d_gene: NA
v_gene: TRBV20-1
CDR3nt: TGCAGTGCTATCACCGGCTCCTATAATTCACCCCTCCACTTT
CDR3aa: CSAITGSYNSPLHF

j_gene: TRBJ2-2
abundance: NA
d_gene: TRBD2
v_gene: TRBV20-1
CDR3nt: TGCAGTGCTTGGAGGGGACTAGCGGGCACCGGGGAGCTGTTTTTT
CDR3aa: CSAWRGLAGTGELFF